The 31 T cell receptor beta chains presented below share a single source sample, sequenced in a study of human T cells and chemical hapten exposure. TCRdb re-called the 5' RACE reads through MiXCR, storing one row per CDR3 protein. The sample gives approximately 140,000 distinct CDR3 sequences, roughly 4% of which show up once; around 1.4% is in the top ten. Total RNA was isolated from unfractionated whole blood. These receptor sequences come from a female donor in good health.

This chain links TRBV10-3 with TRBJ1-1; D is possibly TRBD1 (6 bases). V was pared by 6 bases and J by 5 bases, with 16 bases between. The CDR3 consists of 14 residues. CDR1 and CDR2 (germline): ENHRY, SYGVKD. The CDR3 nucleotides read TGTGCCATCAGGTGGGCAGGGAGGGGGACTGAAGCTTTCTTT. It encodes CAIRWAGRGTEAFF.

In its sample, this clonotype was seen a few times. The chain uses TRBV5-1 and TRBJ1-2; D possibly corresponds to TRBD1 (5 bases). The CDR3 is 14 residues long. V lost 4 bases, J lost 1 base, and 11 bases lay in between. Germline V gene data show CDR1 as SGHRS and CDR2 as YFSETQ. The CDR3 DNA is TGCGCCAGCAGCGCGACGACAGATAACTATGGCTACACCTTC. This translates into CASSATTDNYGYTF.

This clonotype was recorded at least ten times. For the CDR3, the DNA is TGTGCCAGCAGCCCCCAGAACACCGGGGAGCTGTTTTTT. Its protein product is CASSPQNTGELFF. This sequence joins TRBV6-2 or TRBV6-3 and TRBJ2-2, with D hard to call. Germline CDR1 is MNHEY and CDR2 is SVGEGT. V lost 6 bases to trimming and J lost 1 base, with 6 bases between them. The CDR3 runs to 13 residues.

This clonotype showed up many times. The V gene is TRBV11-1, the J gene TRBJ1-1; D might be TRBD1 (5 bases). The CDR3 has 16 residues. Germline lookup yields CDR1 SGHAT and CDR2 FQDESV (reference sequence). Trimming cost V 2 bases and J 3 bases, with 16 bases left between them. The CDR3 DNA reads TGTGCCAGCAGCTTACCGCGGGGGACGGGAGACACTGAAGCTTTCTTT. Residues: CASSLPRGTGDTEAFF.

This clonotype was recorded many times. The chain carries TRBV20-1 and TRBJ2-7; 7 nucleotides agree with TRBD2. The V gene's germline CDR1 is DFQATT and CDR2 SNEGSKA (reference sequence). The junction had 14 bases not matched to a gene; V was cut back by 6 bases and J by 0 bases. The length of the CDR3 is 16 residues. In DNA form, the CDR3 reads TGCAGTGCCAGGACTAGACTCGACATTAGCTCCTACGAGCAGTACTTC. As protein: CSARTRLDISSYEQYF.

Ten or more counts support this clonotype. This rearrangement joins TRBV20-1 to TRBJ1-1; the D gene is possibly TRBD1 (5 bases). Germline V CDR1 and CDR2: DFQATT, SNEGSKA (reference sequence). Trimming cost V 1 base and J 4 bases, with 10 bases left between them. The CDR3 contains 13 residues. CDR3 protein: CSARAGLSTEAFF. In DNA, the CDR3 is TGCAGTGCTAGAGCGGGGCTCTCCACTGAAGCTTTCTTT.

This clonotype was seen ten or more times. The gene calls are TRBV13 and TRBJ2-6; 12 nucleotides match TRBD1. From germline, CDR1 is PRHDT and CDR2 FYEKMQ (reference sequence). There are 18 residues in the CDR3. V lost 5 bases to trimming and J lost 3 bases; unmatched junction nucleotides: 8. CDR3: CASSLTGQGALGANVLTF. CDR3 sequence (DNA): TGTGCCAGCAGCCTTACGGGACAGGGGGCTCTTGGGGCCAACGTCCTGACTTTC.

In the case of this clonotype: This CDR3 fails to terminate in the conserved phenylalanine or tryptophan, so it likely reflects a read error. The chain is built from TRBV5-1 and TRBJ2-3, with unresolved D. Trimming shortened V by 2 bases and J by 1 base, and 5 bases separated the two germline ends. Germline-derived CDR1 and CDR2 are SGHRS and YFSETQ. CDR3 length: 13 amino acids. CDR3 amino acids: CASSFSGTDTQYL. CDR3 bases: TGCGCCAGCAGCTTCTCAGGCACAGATACGCAGTATTTG.

The V gene is TRBV5-1, the J gene TRBJ1-6, with 7 bases that match TRBD1. The V gene's germline CDR1 is SGHRS and CDR2 YFSETQ. Losses at the gene ends were 0 bases for V and 8 bases for J; bases not matched to a gene: 5. The CDR3 is 15 residues long. In nucleotides, the CDR3 is TGCGCCAGCAGCTTGGACAGGGGCCTCCATTCACCCCTCCACTTT. It translates to CASSLDRGLHSPLHF. Drawing the rest from reference TRBV5-1 and TRBJ1-6, the complete variable domain is KAGVTQTPRYLIKTRGQQVTLSCSPISGHRSVSWYQQTPGQGLQFLFEYFSETQRNKGNFPGRFSGRQFSNSRSEMNVSTLELGDSALYLCASSLDRGLHSPLHFGNGTRLTVT.

The V call is TRBV12-3 or TRBV12-4, the J call TRBJ1-1, with a possible D match to TRBD1 (6 bases). With 8 bases removed from V and 1 base from J, the gap between germline ends came to 17 bases. The CDR3 has 15 amino acids. The CDR3 protein is CASSPVGQTNTEAFF. The CDR3, as DNA: TGTGCCAGCTCCCCAGTCGGACAGACGAACACTGAAGCTTTCTTT.

This clonotype has just a few counts. This CDR3 is CASSFPPAWGTGGWFRGYTF. The CDR3 DNA follows: TGTGCCAGCAGTTTCCCCCCGGCGTGGGGGACAGGGGGTTGGTTTCGTGGCTACACCTTC. The chain couples TRBV12-3 or TRBV12-4 to TRBJ1-2; TRBD1 matches 11 bases. V lost 3 bases to trimming and J lost 7 bases; unmatched junction nucleotides: 22. CDR3 size: 20 residues.

This clonotype was picked up many times. The chain is built from TRBV4-2 and TRBJ2-7; D possibly matches TRBD1 or TRBD2 (5 bases each). CDR3 size: 14 residues. V lost 4 bases and J lost 1, with 11 bases in between. Per the germline V gene, CDR1 is LGHNA and CDR2 is YNFKEQ. The CDR3 nucleotides are TGTGCCAGCAGCCCGGGGACGGGTTCCTACGAGCAGTACTTC. This translates into CASSPGTGSYEQYF.

This clonotype was seen ten or more times. The chain is built from TRBV7-9 and TRBJ2-1, with D uncertain. With 5 bases removed from V and 0 bases from J, the gap between germline ends came to 11 bases. Germline values: CDR1 SEHNR, CDR2 FQNEAQ (reference sequence). The CDR3 consists of 15 residues. The chain's CDR3 is CASSDGSSSYNEQFF. In DNA form, the CDR3 reads TGTGCCAGCAGCGACGGGTCGAGCTCCTACAATGAGCAGTTCTTC.

This clonotype showed up many times. The CDR3 here is CASSPPSVPETQYF. The CDR3 DNA reads as TGCGCCAGCAGCCCCCCTAGCGTCCCAGAGACCCAGTACTTC. The rearrangement links TRBV5-1 to TRBJ2-5; a weak D match, TRBD2 (6 bases). Germline V lookup: CDR1 SGHRS, CDR2 YFSETQ. The CDR3 spans 14 residues. Trimming cost V 4 bases and J 4 bases, with 14 bases left between them.

This clonotype was detected ten times or more. V gene TRBV7-8 combines with J gene TRBJ2-6; D remains unclear. Germline V gene lookup returns CDR1 SGHVS and CDR2 FQNEAQ. Between the trimmed V and J ends, which lost 5 bases and 0 bases, there was a span of 8 bases. The CDR3 has 15 amino acids. The CDR3 loop reads CASSLGFSGANVLTF. Here the CDR3 DNA reads TGTGCCAGCAGCCTAGGTTTCTCTGGGGCCAACGTCCTGACTTTC.

In this sample, this clonotype turned up a few times. The genes are TRBV3-1 and TRBJ1-6, with D tentatively TRBD1 (6 bases). V dropped 4 bases and J dropped 10 bases, with 20 bases sitting between them. Germline loops: CDR1 LGHDT, CDR2 YNNKEL (reference sequence). The CDR3 extends over 16 amino acids. The CDR3 spells CASSPPRGIGLSPLHF. The CDR3 nucleotides read TGTGCCAGCAGCCCGCCTAGGGGGATCGGTTTGTCACCCCTCCACTTT. Full variable domain (remainder filled in from reference TRBV3-1 and TRBJ1-6): DTAVSQTPKYLVTQMGNDKSIKCEQNLGHDTMYWYKQDSKKFLKIMFSYNNKELIINETVPNRFSPKSPDKAHLNLHINSLELGDSAVYFCASSPPRGIGLSPLHFGNGTRLTVT.

This rearrangement joins TRBV11-1 to TRBJ2-1; 8 nucleotides match TRBD1. Losses at the gene ends were 5 bases for V and 7 bases for J; bases not matched to a gene: 10. The germline gives CDR1 SGHAT, CDR2 FQDESV (reference sequence). The CDR3 sequence is 15 residues long. DNA for the CDR3: TGTGCCAGCAGCCCCTTACAGGGGGTGGGGAATGAGCAGTTCTTC. It translates to CASSPLQGVGNEQFF.

This clonotype has ten or more counts. V and J are TRBV3-1 and TRBJ1-5; D gene uncertain. Per germline, CDR1 LGHDT and CDR2 YNNKEL (reference sequence). The CDR3 length is 14 residues. Trimming removed 4 bases from V and 2 bases from J, with 9 bases in between. CDR3 DNA sequence: TGTGCCAGCAGCCCCCGCGTTGGCAATCAGCCCCAGCATTTT. Amino acid sequence: CASSPRVGNQPQHF.

In this sample, this clonotype turned up many times. V and J are TRBV9 and TRBJ2-5, with a tentative D call TRBD1 (6 bases). Germline V lookup: CDR1 SGDLS, CDR2 YYNGEE. Trimming left V 0 bases short and J 4 bases short, with 7 bases between. This CDR3 region has 13 residues. In DNA form, the CDR3 reads TGTGCCAGCAGCGTAGACAGGGCAGAGACCCAGTACTTC. Translation gives CASSVDRAETQYF.

This clonotype occurred many times. The chain employs TRBV2 and TRBJ2-4, with TRBD2 as a possible D gene (6 bases). Trimming left V 4 bases short and J 2 bases short, with 12 bases between. The CDR3 covers 15 residues. Germline V lookup: CDR1 SNHLY, CDR2 FYNNEI. CDR3 residues: CASSGAGSPKNIQYF. The CDR3, as DNA: TGTGCCAGCAGTGGTGCGGGGAGCCCCAAAAACATTCAGTACTTC.

In this sample, this clonotype turned up many times. The chain links TRBV6-2 or TRBV6-3 to TRBJ1-5; D gene uncertain. Trimming took off 6 bases at V and 0 bases at J, with 15 bases between the two ends. Germline V gives CDR1 MNHEY, CDR2 SVGEGT. The CDR3 is 16 residues long. The DNA for the CDR3 is TGTGCCAGCAGCCACCGAGTGCTTTATAGCAATCAGCCCCAGCATTTT. Residues: CASSHRVLYSNQPQHF.

The table lists this clonotype with many counts. V and J are TRBV25-1 and TRBJ1-6; TRBD1 matches at 10 bases. V shed 4 bases and J 3 bases; nucleotides not matched to a gene: 6. The CDR3 sequence is 17 residues long. The V gene's germline CDR1 is MGHDK and CDR2 SYGVNS. The CDR3 here is CASSGRDRGYYNSPLHF. CDR3 DNA sequence: TGTGCCAGCAGTGGACGGGACAGGGGATACTATAATTCACCCCTCCACTTT.

This clonotype turned up a few times. One base away lies a much larger clone, so this may be a sequencing read error. V usage is TRBV12-3 or TRBV12-4 and J usage is TRBJ1-3; D possibly corresponds to TRBD1 (5 bases). V was clipped by 6 bases and J by 9 bases, with 21 bases between them. The CDR3 sequence is 15 residues long. CDR3 DNA sequence: TGTGCCAGCAGCCCGGGGACCGGTGGATTGGGCACCATATATTTT. It yields the protein CASSPGTGGLGTIYF.

The table lists this clonotype with many counts. The V gene is TRBV7-9, the J gene TRBJ2-1, with a possible D match to TRBD1 (6 bases). The CDR3 runs to 15 residues. The V gene's germline CDR1 is SEHNR and CDR2 FQNEAQ (reference sequence). Trimming removed 8 bases from V and 5 bases from J, with 19 bases in between. The CDR3 coding sequence is TGTGCCAGCTCCTGGGCGGACAGTAGACACAATGAGCAGTTCTTC. Amino acid sequence: CASSWADSRHNEQFF.

This clonotype was recorded a few times. The chain recombines TRBV15 with TRBJ2-3; 9 bases align to TRBD2. V was clipped by 2 bases and J by 2 bases; unmatched bases: 8. The CDR3 contains 17 residues. Per germline, CDR1 LNHNV and CDR2 YYDKDF (reference sequence). The CDR3 sequence is CATSRSRSGGITDTQYF. The CDR3 DNA sequence: TGTGCCACCAGCAGATCCCGTAGCGGGGGAATCACAGATACGCAGTATTTT.

This clonotype was counted ten times or more. J is TRBJ1-6 and V is TRBV5-4, with a possible D match to TRBD1 (6 bases). The CDR3 spans 16 residues. V lost 3 bases and J lost 8, with 18 bases in between. Germline V gives CDR1 SGHNT, CDR2 YYREEE (reference sequence). CDR3: CASSSEGVGRYSPLHF. The DNA for the CDR3 is TGTGCCAGCAGCTCCGAGGGGGTCGGGAGATATTCACCCCTCCACTTT. Filled out from reference TRBV5-4 and TRBJ1-6, the complete variable domain reads ETGVTQSPTHLIKTRGQQVTLRCSSQSGHNTVSWYQQALGQGPQFIFQYYREEENGRGNFPPRFSGLQFPNYSSELNVNALELDDSALYLCASSSEGVGRYSPLHFGNGTRLTVT.

In this sample, this clonotype turned up a few times. This sequence joins TRBV20-1 and TRBJ1-1; possibly TRBD1 for D (6 bases). Trimming pared 6 bases from V and 7 bases from J, leaving 21 bases between. Germline values: CDR1 DFQATT, CDR2 SNEGSKA (reference sequence). The CDR3 spans 14 residues. The CDR3 sequence: CSALQGEGGGEAFF. Written as DNA, the CDR3 is TGCAGTGCCTTACAGGGAGAGGGTGGAGGTGAAGCTTTCTTT.

This clonotype occurred many times. The chain is built from TRBV7-2 and TRBJ2-7; 9 bases map to TRBD1. This CDR3 comprises 14 residues. V lost 5 bases and J lost 2; bases outside the gene matches: 4. From germline, CDR1 is SGHTA and CDR2 FQGNSA. CDR3 DNA: TGTGCCAGCAGCACCGGGACAGGGCCCTACGAGCAGTACTTC. Translated: CASSTGTGPYEQYF.

This clonotype was detected ten times or more. V gene TRBV5-1 combines with J gene TRBJ2-3; possibly TRBD1 or TRBD2 for D (6 bases each). CDR3 length: 16 residues. The V end was cut by 4 bases, the J end by 2 bases, with 17 bases between. The germline V gene encodes CDR1 SGHRS and CDR2 YFSETQ. CDR3 in amino acids: CASSAEGHSNTDTQYF. For the CDR3, the DNA is TGCGCCAGCAGCGCGGAGGGACATTCCAACACAGATACGCAGTATTTT.

This clonotype occurred many times. The chain links TRBV5-5 to TRBJ1-1; no clear D gene. The CDR3 loop spans 14 amino acids. In germline, CDR1 is SGHKS, CDR2 YYEKEE (reference sequence). V shed 1 base and J shed 5 bases, with 12 bases lying between them. CDR3 protein: CASSLWGRETEAFF. As DNA, the CDR3 is TGTGCCAGCAGCTTGTGGGGTCGGGAAACTGAAGCTTTCTTT.

In its sample, this clonotype was seen a few times. The chain joins TRBV7-6 to TRBJ2-7, with 8 bases identical to TRBD1. V lost 1 base, J lost 5 bases, and 4 bases stayed unmatched. Germline values: CDR1 SGHVS, CDR2 FNYEAQ. The length of the CDR3 is 14 residues. Written as DNA, the CDR3 is TGTGCCAGCAGCTTAGTAGGACAGGGCCACGAGCAGTACTTC. Translated, it gives CASSLVGQGHEQYF.